The rows below give T cell receptor beta chains drawn from one sample of a study of blood T cell repertoires in COVID-19. Clones were read by immunoSEQ multiplex PCR, and TCRdb kept only the in-frame ones, dropping some. Of some 120,000 clones listed, 90% are singletons. Source material: peripheral blood. These receptor sequences come from a man in his sixties with COVID-19, enrolled during active disease. The CDR3 runs from the conserved cysteine through the conserved F or W. The D gene is left open where the match is weak. Clone size is stated in some rows and not others, as once, few, many or a class when expanded.

TRBV6-2/TRBV6-3	TRBD1	few	TRBJ2-2	CASSYSGTGDTGELFF	TGTGCCAGCAGTTACTCCGGGACAGGGGACACCGGGGAGCTGTTTTTT
TRBV2	.	once	TRBJ1-3	CASSDRQVPSGNTIYF	TGTGCCAGCAGTGATCGACAGGTGCCTTCTGGAAACACCATATATTTT
TRBV15	TRBD1	.	TRBJ1-3	CATSSPGQRSGNTIYF	TGTGCCACCAGCAGCCCGGGACAGCGCTCTGGAAACACCATATATTTT
TRBV4-3	TRBD2	.	TRBJ2-3	CASSQGTSGRTDTQYF	TGCGCCAGCAGCCAGGGGACTAGCGGACGCACAGATACGCAGTATTTT
TRBV5-1	.	.	TRBJ1-3	CASSLAAAGGNTIYF	TGCGCCAGCAGCTTGGCTGCGGCAGGGGGAAACACCATATATTTT
TRBV7-9	.	.	TRBJ2-3	CASSLQDTQYF	TGTGCCAGCAGCTTACAAGATACGCAGTATTTT
TRBV15	.	.	TRBJ2-7	CATSREAHSYEQYF	TGTGCCACCAGCAGAGAGGCACACTCCTACGAGCAGTACTTC
TRBV15	.	.	TRBJ1-2	CATSSPERSTF	TGTGCCACCAGCAGCCCGGAGAGGTCCACCTTC
TRBV4-3	.	.	TRBJ2-7	CASSQDRDSEQYF	TGCGCCAGCAGCCAAGATCGGGATAGCGAGCAGTACTTC
TRBV7-9	TRBD1	.	TRBJ2-7	CASSLVGQGANEQYF	TGTGCCAGCAGCTTAGTAGGACAGGGGGCGAACGAGCAGTACTTC
TRBV10-1	.	.	TRBJ2-3	CASSSGTFTDTQYF	TGCGCCAGCAGCTCCGGGACATTTACAGATACGCAGTATTTT
TRBV7-6	.	.	TRBJ2-2	CASSPRGGPGGELFF	TGTGCCAGCAGCCCGAGGGGGGGGCCCGGCGGGGAGCTGTTTTTT
TRBV6-5	.	.	TRBJ1-6	CASSYSNSGSPLHF	TGTGCCAGCAGTTACTCGAATTCAGGTTCACCCCTCCACTTT
TRBV28	TRBD2	.	TRBJ2-7	CASTIGLAMSYEQYF	TGTGCCAGCACCATAGGACTAGCGATGTCCTACGAGCAGTACTTC
TRBV4-3	TRBD2	few	TRBJ2-2	CASSQEVSGGNTGELFF	TGCGCCAGCAGCCAAGAGGTCAGCGGGGGAAACACCGGGGAGCTGTTTTTT
TRBV2	TRBD1	.	TRBJ1-5	CASSERQGYQPQHF	TGTGCCAGCAGTGAAAGACAGGGATATCAGCCCCAGCATTTT
TRBV2	TRBD2	few	TRBJ2-7	CASTKERESHEQYF	TGTGCCAGCACCAAGGAGCGGGAGAGCCACGAGCAGTACTTC
TRBV29-1	.	.	TRBJ1-1	CSVGATHRGGTEAFF	TGCAGCGTGGGTGCGACACATAGAGGGGGCACTGAAGCTTTCTTT
TRBV4-1	.	.	TRBJ2-3	CASSQEGQGKDTQYF	TGCGCCAGCAGCCAAGAGGGGCAGGGAAAAGATACGCAGTATTTT
TRBV11-2	TRBD1	.	TRBJ1-1	CASSFLEGAAEAFF	TGTGCCAGCAGCTTCTTAGAGGGGGCCGCTGAAGCTTTCTTT
TRBV7-7	TRBD2	.	TRBJ2-3	CASSRGLESADTQYF	TGTGCTAGCAGCCGAGGACTAGAGTCTGCAGATACGCAGTATTTT
TRBV7-6	.	.	TRBJ2-1	CASSLGGLMRSEQFF	TGTGCCAGCAGCTTGGGAGGACTAATGAGGAGTGAGCAGTTCTTC
TRBV10-3	TRBD1	.	TRBJ1-3	CAISWDSSSGNTIYF	TGTGCCATCAGTTGGGACAGCTCCTCTGGAAACACCATATATTTT
TRBV6-5	TRBD1	.	TRBJ2-7	CASRDPGQGIEQYF	TGTGCCAGCAGAGATCCGGGACAGGGTATCGAGCAGTACTTC
TRBV28	TRBD1	once	TRBJ1-1	CASSSPGQMNTEAFF	TGTGCCAGCAGTTCGCCGGGACAGATGAACACCGAAGCTTTCTTT
TRBV24-1	.	.	TRBJ2-5	CATSDSGVHIQETQYF	TGTGCCACCAGTGATTCAGGGGTCCATATCCAAGAGACCCAGTACTTC
TRBV19	.	.	TRBJ1-2	CASSVRDTYGYTF	TGTGCCAGTAGTGTTCGGGACACCTATGGCTACACCTTC
TRBV5-1	.	.	TRBJ2-1	CASSSIGRSDNEQFF	TGCGCCAGCAGCTCGATAGGGAGGTCTGACAATGAGCAGTTCTTC
TRBV4-2	.	.	TRBJ1-2	CASSQELYRTNYGYTF	TGTGCCAGCAGCCAAGAACTCTACAGAACTAACTATGGCTACACCTTC
TRBV3-1/TRBV3-2	.	.	TRBJ1-1	CASSHADRRNTEAFF	TGTGCCAGCAGCCACGCCGACAGGCGGAACACTGAAGCTTTCTTT
TRBV30	TRBD1	.	TRBJ1-2	CAWSPTPIDRGYGYTF	TGTGCCTGGAGTCCGACCCCAATAGACAGGGGATATGGCTACACCTTC
TRBV19	TRBD2	.	TRBJ2-7	CASRTSGSAYEQYF	TGTGCCAGTAGGACTAGCGGGAGCGCCTACGAGCAGTACTTC
TRBV24-1	.	.	TRBJ2-3	CATSTTRTESTDTQYF	TGTGCCACCAGTACAACCCGGACAGAGAGCACAGATACGCAGTATTTT
TRBV6-5	.	once	TRBJ2-7	CASSYVRVVSREQYF	TGTGCCAGCAGTTACGTGAGGGTGGTCTCCCGCGAGCAGTACTTC
TRBV4-1	TRBD1	.	TRBJ2-7	CASSQTTEGTGISYEQYF	TGCGCCAGCAGCCAGACTACGGAGGGGACAGGGATCTCCTACGAGCAGTACTTC
TRBV12-5	.	.	TRBJ2-1	CASAVFNEQFF	TGTGCTAGTGCGGTCTTCAATGAGCAGTTCTTC
TRBV2	.	few	TRBJ1-1	CASSAHPQGSEAFF	TGTGCCAGCTCGGCCCATCCGCAGGGGTCGGAAGCTTTCTTT
TRBV6-5	TRBD1	.	TRBJ2-1	CASSLGGITYNEQFF	TGTGCCAGCAGTTTAGGGGGCATAACCTACAATGAGCAGTTCTTC
TRBV7-9	TRBD1	.	TRBJ2-7	CASSSGTGDYEQYF	TGTGCCAGCAGCTCCGGGACAGGGGACTACGAGCAGTACTTC
TRBV29-1	.	.	TRBJ1-1	CSVVRGNTEAFF	TGCAGCGTTGTCCGGGGTAACACTGAAGCTTTCTTT
TRBV5-1	TRBD1	.	TRBJ2-6	CASSPGGAGANVLTF	TGCGCCAGCAGCCCAGGGGGCGCTGGGGCCAACGTCCTGACTTTC
TRBV18	.	.	TRBJ2-2	CASSPPLGGPANTGELFF	TGTGCCAGCTCCCCCCCATTGGGCGGGCCAGCGAACACCGGGGAGCTGTTTTTT
TRBV19	.	.	TRBJ2-7	CASSIVGFGQPYF	TGTGCCAGTAGTATAGTAGGTTTCGGACAGCCATACTTC
TRBV29-1	TRBD2	.	TRBJ2-5	CSVEDAPGGGSQETQYF	TGCAGCGTTGAAGATGCCCCCGGGGGGGGCTCCCAAGAGACCCAGTACTTC